These 20 T cell receptor beta chains share one sample of origin, sequenced in a study of CD8+ T cells in alopecia areata. Sample treatment: oral pan-JAK inhibitor, 5-10 mg twice daily. Sequencing templates came from extracted RNA that was reverse transcribed into cDNA. Profiled with immunoSEQ multiplex PCR; TCRdb holds only in-frame clones, not every one. The table includes some 96,000 clones, roughly three fifths detected once. The sample consisted of CD8+ T cells sorted from blood, taken at week 4, from a patient treated with tofacitinib. The receptors come from a human donor with alopecia areata.

The V gene is TRBV23-1, the J gene TRBJ2-5; no reliable D call. TRBV23-1 is an ORF, and what it does is uncertain. The CDR3 consists of 15 residues. Trimming stripped 11 bases from V and 1 base from J, with 20 bases between. Written as DNA, the CDR3 is TGCGCCTGCCGCGCCCACTTGCAGCGCCAAGAGACCCAGTACTTC. Translated, it gives CACRAHLQRQETQYF.

This clone was found a few times. This rearrangement joins TRBV29-1 to TRBJ2-7, with 9 bases fitting TRBD2. Germline V CDR1 and CDR2: SQVTM, ANQGSEA. This CDR3 is 14 amino acids long. With V trimmed by 1 base and J by 6 bases, 7 bases remained unmatched. CDR3 protein: CSVEGPGLASEQYF. The CDR3 region has the DNA TGCAGCGTTGAAGGGCCGGGACTAGCATCCGAGCAGTACTTC.

The V call is TRBV29-1, the J call TRBJ1-1; D may be TRBD1 (5 bases). This CDR3 has 12 amino acids. Germline V gene sequence: CDR1 SQVTM, CDR2 ANQGSEA. The germline V and J ends were trimmed by 4 bases and 3 bases, with 9 bases remaining between them. The CDR3 region has the DNA TGCAGCGTTGTATGGGGGGACACTGAAGCTTTCTTT. Its translation is CSVVWGDTEAFF. The entire variable domain, with the rest obtained from reference TRBV29-1 and TRBJ1-1, is as follows: SAVISQKPSRDICQRGTSLTIQCQVDSQVTMMFWYRQQPGQSLTLIATANQGSEATYESGFVIDKFPISRPNLTFSTLTVSNMSPEDSSIYLCSVVWGDTEAFFGQGTRLTVV.

This clone was counted only a few times. The chain recombines TRBV6-5 with TRBJ2-7; D remains unclear. Germline assignment: CDR1 MNHEY and CDR2 SVGAGI. Between the trimmed V and J ends, which lost 5 bases and 3 bases, there was a span of 14 bases. The CDR3 totals 14 residues. As DNA, the CDR3 is TGTGCCAGCAGTCTCGGGTGGGAAGGCTACGAGCAGTACTTC. The encoded protein is CASSLGWEGYEQYF.

The genes are TRBV5-6 and TRBJ2-2, with TRBD1 identical over 7 bases. This CDR3 region has 17 residues. Germline CDR1 reads SGHDT; CDR2 reads YYEEEE. The V segment lost 0 bases and the J segment 0 bases; nucleotides outside the gene matches: 5. CDR3 bases: TGTGCCAGCAGCTTGGCCTTTACAGGGGCGAACACCGGGGAGCTGTTTTTT. Its protein product is CASSLAFTGANTGELFF.

The chain combines TRBV27 with TRBJ1-2; no firm D call. Germline assignment: CDR1 MNHEY and CDR2 SMNVEV (reference sequence). This CDR3 is 12 amino acids long. The V end lost 8 bases, the J end lost 8 bases, and 15 bases lay between the germline ends. The CDR3 reads CASLSAEDGYTF. The CDR3 bases are TGTGCCAGCCTCTCAGCGGAAGACGGCTACACCTTC.

The chain joins TRBV4-3 to TRBJ2-5, with 14 bases identical to TRBD2. Per the germline V gene, CDR1 is LGHNA and CDR2 is YSLEER. The junction had 11 bases not matched to a gene; V was cut back by 1 base and J by 4 bases. The CDR3 runs to 19 residues. CDR3 amino acids: CASSQGTSGRLGARETQYF. In DNA form, the CDR3 reads TGCGCCAGCAGCCAAGGGACTAGCGGGAGGTTGGGGGCCCGAGAGACCCAGTACTTC.

V is TRBV6-1 and J is TRBJ1-2, with D uncertain. The CDR3 has 11 residues. Germline V gene data show CDR1 as MNHNS and CDR2 as SASEGT. Trimming stripped 6 bases from V and 6 bases from J, with 8 bases between. In DNA form, the CDR3 reads TGTGCCAGCAGCCCCAGGAATGGCTACACCTTC. Its translation: CASSPRNGYTF.

This CDR3 reads CASSSSLGMNTEAFF. Written as DNA, the CDR3 is TGTGCCAGCAGCTCTTCTCTGGGGATGAACACTGAAGCTTTCTTT. This sequence joins TRBV7-9 and TRBJ1-1; no clear D. Germline values: CDR1 SEHNR, CDR2 FQNEAQ (reference sequence). CDR3 length: 15 residues. V was shortened by 4 bases and J by 0 bases, with 12 bases between the two germline ends.

This clone was counted a few times. The V call is TRBV7-9, the J call TRBJ1-2; a possible D gene is TRBD1 (5 bases). The CDR3 totals 15 residues. V dropped 8 bases and J dropped 2 bases, with 18 bases sitting between them. Germline lookup yields CDR1 SEHNR and CDR2 FQNEAQ (reference sequence). The CDR3 reads CASRHLGVSNYGYTF. The DNA for the CDR3 is TGTGCCAGCCGACACCTGGGGGTTTCCAACTATGGCTACACCTTC. Complete variable domain (other parts from reference TRBV7-9 and TRBJ1-2): DTGVSQNPRHKITKRGQNVTFRCDPISEHNRLYWYRQTLGQGPEFLTYFQNEAQLEKSRLLSDRFSAERPKGSFSTLEIQRTEQGDSAMYLCASRHLGVSNYGYTFGSGTRLTVV.

V gene TRBV2 combines with J gene TRBJ2-5; D tentatively fits TRBD1 or TRBD2 (5 bases each). The CDR3 contains 15 residues. Germline V gene sequence: CDR1 SNHLY, CDR2 FYNNEI. V lost 4 bases, J lost 1 base, and 13 bases lay in between. The CDR3 DNA reads TGTGCCAGCAGTGTCAGCAGAGGGGTCCAAGAGACCCAGTACTTC. Residues: CASSVSRGVQETQYF.

The sample holds a few counts of this clone. V and J are TRBV11-2 and TRBJ1-1, with 7 bases identical to TRBD1. This CDR3 is built from 14 residues. Germline CDR1 and CDR2: SGHAT and FQNNGV. Trimming took 5 bases from V and 0 from J; bases not matched to a gene: 3. The CDR3 DNA sequence: TGTGCCAGCAGCCCTGACAGGGTGAACACTGAAGCTTTCTTT. This encodes CASSPDRVNTEAFF.

This chain connects TRBV28 to TRBJ1-1; TRBD1 matches 7 bases. The CDR3 is made up of 17 amino acids. J gave up 0 bases and V 2 bases, and 9 bases lay outside the gene matches. The germline V gene has CDR1 MDHEN and CDR2 SYDVKM. Here the CDR3 DNA reads TGTGCCAGCAGTTTAGGGGACAGCCCACTTATGAACACTGAAGCTTTCTTT. Translated: CASSLGDSPLMNTEAFF.

The J gene is TRBJ2-1, the V gene TRBV12-5; 8 bases are a match to TRBD1. CDR3 length: 13 amino acids. J lost 3 bases, V lost 11 bases, and 6 bases had no gene match. The germline V gene has CDR1 LGHNT and CDR2 FRNRAP. CDR3 in DNA: TGTGCTTCCGGGACAGGACTCTACAATGAGCAGTTCTTC. As protein: CASGTGLYNEQFF.

The V call is TRBV7-2, the J call TRBJ1-2, with TRBD1 as a possible D gene (5 bases). Germline assignment: CDR1 SGHTA and CDR2 FQGNSA. V shed 5 bases and J shed 0 bases, with 16 bases lying between them. The CDR3 is made up of 16 amino acids. The chain's CDR3 is CASSHRNTEANYGYTF. The CDR3 DNA follows: TGTGCCAGCAGCCACAGGAACACGGAGGCTAACTATGGCTACACCTTC.

This clone was observed a handful of times. The gene calls are TRBV13 and TRBJ1-2; D is unclear. The germline V and J ends were trimmed by 5 bases and 4 bases, with 11 bases remaining between them. Germline V CDR1 and CDR2: PRHDT, FYEKMQ (reference sequence). The CDR3 extends over 13 amino acids. The CDR3 is CASSLQLSYGYTF. CDR3 nucleotides: TGTGCCAGCAGCCTCCAACTCTCCTATGGCTACACCTTC.

This clone appeared a few times. A far larger clone is a single base away, which makes a read error likely. This chain joins TRBV5-6 and TRBJ2-3, with 8 positions matching TRBD1. The V segment lost 4 bases and the J segment 4 bases; nucleotides outside the gene matches: 8. Germline assignment: CDR1 SGHDT and CDR2 YYEEEE. The CDR3 sequence is 15 residues long. The CDR3 DNA reads as TGTGCCAGCAGCCAAGACAGGGGCGGGGCAGATACGCAGTATTTT. Translating it yields CASSQDRGGADTQYF.

The chain recombines TRBV7-6 with TRBJ1-6; no clear D. Looked up from germline, CDR1 is SGHVS and CDR2 is FNYEAQ. The CDR3 is made up of 17 amino acids. With 5 bases removed from V and 4 bases from J, the gap between germline ends came to 18 bases. Here the CDR3 DNA reads TGTGCCAGCAGCCAAGCGACGGAATACGAGTATAATTCACCCCTCCACTTT. Translation gives CASSQATEYEYNSPLHF.

This clone was picked up a small number of times. The V and J genes are TRBV6-1 and TRBJ1-1, with a weak D call TRBD1 (5 bases). The germline CDR1 and CDR2 sequences are MNHNS and SASEGT. The CDR3 sequence is 17 residues long. The germline V and J ends were trimmed by 2 bases and 3 bases, with 19 bases remaining between them. The CDR3 DNA follows: TGTGCCAGCAGTGAAAGGACCCTGGGGGGAGAAGACACTGAAGCTTTCTTT. Its translation is CASSERTLGGEDTEAFF.

The chain carries TRBV27 and TRBJ2-1; TRBD1 is a possible D gene (5 bases). The CDR3 has 14 amino acids. Trimming stripped 3 bases from V and 5 bases from J, with 11 bases between. The germline V gene has CDR1 MNHEY and CDR2 SMNVEV (reference sequence). The CDR3: CASSLLGLHNEQFF. As DNA, the CDR3 is TGTGCCAGCAGTTTGTTGGGGCTACACAATGAGCAGTTCTTC.